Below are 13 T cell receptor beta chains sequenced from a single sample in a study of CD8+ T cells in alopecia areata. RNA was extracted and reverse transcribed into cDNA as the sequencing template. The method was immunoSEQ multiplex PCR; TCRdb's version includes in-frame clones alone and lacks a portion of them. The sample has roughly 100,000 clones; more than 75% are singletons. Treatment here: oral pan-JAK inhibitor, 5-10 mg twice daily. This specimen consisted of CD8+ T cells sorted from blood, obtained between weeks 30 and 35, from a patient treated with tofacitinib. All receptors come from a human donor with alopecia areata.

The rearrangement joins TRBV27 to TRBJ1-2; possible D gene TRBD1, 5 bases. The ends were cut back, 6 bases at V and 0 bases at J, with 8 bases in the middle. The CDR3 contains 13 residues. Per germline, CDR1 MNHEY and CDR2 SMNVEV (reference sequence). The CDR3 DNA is TGTGCCAGCAGGGACATGTCTAACTATGGCTACACCTTC. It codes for CASRDMSNYGYTF.

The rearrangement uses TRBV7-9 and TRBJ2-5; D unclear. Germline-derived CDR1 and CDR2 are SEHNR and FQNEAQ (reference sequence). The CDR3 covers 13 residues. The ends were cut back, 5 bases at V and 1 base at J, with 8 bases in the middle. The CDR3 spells CASSPNSQETQYF. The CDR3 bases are TGTGCCAGCAGCCCCAACAGCCAAGAGACCCAGTACTTC.

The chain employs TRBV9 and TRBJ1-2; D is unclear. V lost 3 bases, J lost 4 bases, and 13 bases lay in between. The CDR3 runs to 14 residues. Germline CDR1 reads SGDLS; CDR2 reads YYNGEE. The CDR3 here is CASSAPISGYGYTF. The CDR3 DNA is TGTGCCAGCAGCGCCCCAATCTCGGGCTATGGCTACACCTTC.

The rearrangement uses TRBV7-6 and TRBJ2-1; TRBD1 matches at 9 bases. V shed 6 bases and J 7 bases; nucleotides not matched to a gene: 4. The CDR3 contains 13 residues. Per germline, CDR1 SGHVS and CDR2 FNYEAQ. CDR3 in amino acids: CASRRQGGNEQFF. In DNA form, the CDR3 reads TGTGCCAGCAGGAGACAGGGGGGAAATGAGCAGTTCTTC.

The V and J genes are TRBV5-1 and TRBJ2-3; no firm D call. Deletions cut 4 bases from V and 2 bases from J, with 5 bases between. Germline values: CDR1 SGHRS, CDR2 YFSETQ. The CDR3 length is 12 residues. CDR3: CASSLYTDTQYF. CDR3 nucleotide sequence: TGCGCCAGCAGCCTCTACACAGATACGCAGTATTTT. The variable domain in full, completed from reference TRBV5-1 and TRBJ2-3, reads KAGVTQTPRYLIKTRGQQVTLSCSPISGHRSVSWYQQTPGQGLQFLFEYFSETQRNKGNFPGRFSGRQFSNSRSEMNVSTLELGDSALYLCASSLYTDTQYFGPGTRLTVL.

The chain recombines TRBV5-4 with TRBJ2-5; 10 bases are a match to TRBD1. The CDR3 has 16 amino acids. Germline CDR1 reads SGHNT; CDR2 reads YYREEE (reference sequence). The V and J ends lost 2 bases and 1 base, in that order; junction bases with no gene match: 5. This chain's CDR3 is CASSLGWTGGQETQYF. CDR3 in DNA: TGTGCCAGCAGCTTAGGGTGGACAGGGGGCCAAGAGACCCAGTACTTC.

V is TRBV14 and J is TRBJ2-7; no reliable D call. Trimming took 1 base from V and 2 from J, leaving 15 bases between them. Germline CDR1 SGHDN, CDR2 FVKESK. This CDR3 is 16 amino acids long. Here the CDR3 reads CASSQGSVALPYEQYF. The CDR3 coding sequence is TGTGCCAGCAGCCAAGGTTCAGTAGCCCTACCCTACGAGCAGTACTTC.

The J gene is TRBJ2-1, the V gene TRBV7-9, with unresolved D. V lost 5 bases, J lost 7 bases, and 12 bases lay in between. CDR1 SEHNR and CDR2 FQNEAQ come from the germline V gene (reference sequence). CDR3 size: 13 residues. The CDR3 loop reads CASSPPVENEQFF. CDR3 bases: TGTGCCAGCAGCCCCCCGGTAGAGAATGAGCAGTTCTTC.

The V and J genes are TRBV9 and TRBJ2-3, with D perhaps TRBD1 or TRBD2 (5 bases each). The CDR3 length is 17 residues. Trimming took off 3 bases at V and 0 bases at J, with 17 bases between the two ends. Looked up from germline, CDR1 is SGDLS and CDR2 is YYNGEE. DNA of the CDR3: TGTGCCAGCAGCGCCGATACCGGGGCCTCCAGCACAGATACGCAGTATTTT. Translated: CASSADTGASSTDTQYF.

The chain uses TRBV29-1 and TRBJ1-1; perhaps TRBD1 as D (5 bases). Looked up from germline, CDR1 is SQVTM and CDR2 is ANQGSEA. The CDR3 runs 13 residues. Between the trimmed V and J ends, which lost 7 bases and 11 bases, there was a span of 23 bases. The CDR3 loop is CSAFVGPVNPAFF. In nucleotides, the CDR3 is TGCAGCGCCTTTGTGGGGCCAGTAAATCCGGCTTTCTTT.

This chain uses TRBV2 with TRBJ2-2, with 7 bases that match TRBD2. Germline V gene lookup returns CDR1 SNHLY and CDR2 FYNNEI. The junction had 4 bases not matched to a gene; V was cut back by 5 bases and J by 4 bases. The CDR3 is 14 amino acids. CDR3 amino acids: CASSYPSGTGELFF. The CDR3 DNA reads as TGTGCCAGCAGTTACCCTAGCGGCACCGGGGAGCTGTTTTTT.

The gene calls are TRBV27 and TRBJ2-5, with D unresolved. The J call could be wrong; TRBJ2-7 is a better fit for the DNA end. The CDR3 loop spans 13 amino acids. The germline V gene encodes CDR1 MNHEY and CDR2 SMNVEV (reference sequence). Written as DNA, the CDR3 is TGTGCCAGCAGTTTATGGGACTCCTACGAGCAGTACTTC. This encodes CASSLWDSYEQYF.

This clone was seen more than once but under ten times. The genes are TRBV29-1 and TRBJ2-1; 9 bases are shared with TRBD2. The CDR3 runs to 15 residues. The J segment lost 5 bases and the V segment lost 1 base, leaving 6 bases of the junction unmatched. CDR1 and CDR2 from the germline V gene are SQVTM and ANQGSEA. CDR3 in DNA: TGCAGCGTTGAAGTCCGAGCGGGGGGCCACAATGAGCAGTTCTTC. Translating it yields CSVEVRAGGHNEQFF.